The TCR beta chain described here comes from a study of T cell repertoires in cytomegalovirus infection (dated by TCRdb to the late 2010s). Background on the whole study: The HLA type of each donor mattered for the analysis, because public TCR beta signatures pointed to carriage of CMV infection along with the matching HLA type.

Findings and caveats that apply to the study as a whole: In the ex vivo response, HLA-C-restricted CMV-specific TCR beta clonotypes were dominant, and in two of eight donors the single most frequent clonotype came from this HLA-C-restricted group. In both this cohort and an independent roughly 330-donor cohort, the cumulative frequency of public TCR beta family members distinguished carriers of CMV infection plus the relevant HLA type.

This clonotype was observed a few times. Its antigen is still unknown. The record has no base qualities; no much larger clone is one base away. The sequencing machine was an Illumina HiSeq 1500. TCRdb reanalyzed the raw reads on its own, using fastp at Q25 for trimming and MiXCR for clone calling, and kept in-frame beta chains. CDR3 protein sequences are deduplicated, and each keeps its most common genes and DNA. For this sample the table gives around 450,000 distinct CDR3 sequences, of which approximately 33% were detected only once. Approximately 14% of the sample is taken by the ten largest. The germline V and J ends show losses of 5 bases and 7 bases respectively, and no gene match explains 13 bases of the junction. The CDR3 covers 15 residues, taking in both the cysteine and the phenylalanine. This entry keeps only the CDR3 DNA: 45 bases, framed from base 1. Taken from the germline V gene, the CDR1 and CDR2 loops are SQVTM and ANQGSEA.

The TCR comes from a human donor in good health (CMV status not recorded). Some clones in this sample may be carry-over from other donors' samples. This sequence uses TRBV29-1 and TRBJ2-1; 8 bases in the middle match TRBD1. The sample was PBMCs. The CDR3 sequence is CSVQSFRTGLNEQFF. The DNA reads TGCAGCGTTCAGTCATTTAGGACAGGGTTGAATGAGCAGTTCTTC.